This T cell receptor (beta chain) was captured in a study of vaccination effects on CD4 cells after COVID-19. This table comes from immunoSEQ multiplex PCR, and its TCRdb copy is limited to in-frame clones, with some not included. Altogether roughly 40,000 clones are present, more than 65% being singletons, with the ten largest covering roughly 8%. Study results and caveats: Healthy vaccinees' vaccine-induced clones included only 1 of 255 cross-reacting with common cold coronaviruses. Late post-vaccination samples showed marked contraction of infection- and vaccine-induced clones.

It was after 10 days of culture that CD4+ T cells were isolated. All study participants received two doses of BNT162b2 or mRNA-1273 vaccine. The healthy vaccine recipients, who had no prior SARS-CoV-2 infection, showed negative nucleocapsid antibodies. This clone was seen a single time. What it recognizes is unknown. The sequence was obtained from a human donor who received a COVID-19 vaccine. The sample consisted of CD4+ T cells from PBMCs cultured without peptide, taken after COVID-19 vaccination.

CDR3 sequence reads: CASSLEGQPYNEQFF. CDR3 sequence (DNA): TGTGCCAGCAGCTTGGAGGGACAGCCATACAATGAGCAGTTCTTC. V usage is TRBV5-5 and J usage is TRBJ2-1; 7 bases match TRBD1. V dropped 0 bases and J dropped 4; count of bases not matched to a gene: 4. This CDR3 has 15 amino acids. CDR1 and CDR2 from the germline V gene are SGHKS and YYEKEE (reference sequence).